This T cell receptor beta chain originates from a study of T cell repertoires in cytomegalovirus infection. CDR3 size: 13 residues. In germline, CDR1 is LNHDA, CDR2 SQIVND (reference sequence). V was trimmed by 8 bases and J by 0 bases, leaving 10 bases between them. TCRdb re-derived calls from the reads in MiXCR, one entry per CDR3 protein. This sample yields approximately 130,000 distinct CDR3 sequences, of which about 24% are seen a single time; 30% to 35% belongs to the top ten. This clonotype occurred a few times. Antigen specificity is unknown. The rearrangement uses TRBV19 and TRBJ2-5; D unresolved. The clonotype comes from a human donor in good health (CMV status not recorded). Some clones in this sample may be carry-over from other donors' samples. The sequenced sample was PBMCs, sequenced either directly or after in vitro stimulation (not recorded which). CDR3: CASGRWDQETQYF. The CDR3 DNA is TGTGCCAGTGGAAGGTGGGACCAAGAGACCCAGTACTTC. Full variable domain (remainder filled in from reference TRBV19 and TRBJ2-5): DGGITQSPKYLFRKEGQNVTLSCEQNLNHDAMYWYRQDPGQGLRLIYYSQIVNDFQKGDIAEGYSVSREKKESFPLTVTSAQKNPTAFYLCASGRWDQETQYFGPGTRLLVL.